The 5 T cell receptor beta chains given below trace back to one sample, sequenced in a study of glioma-infiltrating T cells. TCR alpha and beta CDR3 regions were amplified from RNA using iRepertoire nested multiplex PCR. TCRdb re-analysed the multiplex PCR reads in MiXCR, keeping a single row per CDR3 protein. The repertoire has tens of thousands of distinct CDR3 sequences, roughly 37% of them found once; the top ten carry about two fifths. The source material was glioma tissue, nonneoplastic brain tissue, or PBMCs (not recorded which). The receptors here all came from a human donor with low-grade glioma or glioblastoma, undergoing nonglioma brain surgery, or in good health (not recorded which).

In the case of this clonotype: This likely comes from a read error, as the CDR3 has no conserved phenylalanine or tryptophan at its end. The chain joins TRBV29-1 to TRBJ2-5, with D perhaps matching TRBD1 or TRBD2 (5 bases each). Germline V CDR1 and CDR2: SQVTM, ANQGSEA. CDR3 length equals 13 residues. Trimming took 8 bases from V and 2 from J, leaving 15 bases between them. In DNA form, the CDR3 reads TGCAGCACCTGGGGGAGAATACAAGAGACCCAGTACTTG. Its protein is CSTWGRIQETQYL.

At least ten counts were recorded for this clonotype. The chain uses TRBV12-3 or TRBV12-4 and TRBJ2-1; D gene ambiguous. The CDR3 has 11 residues. Between the trimmed V and J ends, which lost 3 bases and 5 bases, there was a span of 2 bases. The CDR3 is CASSFDNEQFF. The CDR3 bases are TGTGCCAGCAGTTTCGACAATGAGCAGTTCTTC.

V usage is TRBV19 and J usage is TRBJ2-3; D uncertain. CDR1 and CDR2 from the germline V gene are LNHDA and SQIVND (reference sequence). CDR3 size: 16 residues. Trimming left V 3 bases short and J 0 bases short, with 13 bases between. The CDR3 is CASSIPLVLSTDTQYF. The DNA of the CDR3 is TGTGCCAGTAGTATCCCCCTAGTTCTGAGCACAGATACGCAGTATTTT.

This clonotype was counted at least ten times. V gene TRBV3-1 combines with J gene TRBJ2-7, with 7 bases that match TRBD1. V lost 4 bases to trimming and J lost 2 bases; unmatched junction nucleotides: 5. This CDR3 has 14 residues. Germline-derived CDR1 and CDR2 are LGHDT and YNNKEL (reference sequence). CDR3 sequence: CASSLRTGTYEQYF. Written as DNA, the CDR3 is TGTGCCAGCAGCCTGAGGACAGGAACCTACGAGCAGTACTTC.

The rearrangement uses TRBV6-2 or TRBV6-3 and TRBJ2-2; D is possibly TRBD2 (6 bases). The V end lost 8 bases, the J end lost 1 base, and 17 bases lay between the germline ends. Per germline, CDR1 MNHEY and CDR2 SVGEGT. The CDR3 is 16 amino acids. The CDR3 DNA is TGTGCCAGCGGCCAAGACGGCGGGAAGAACACCGGGGAGCTGTTTTTT. Translated, it gives CASGQDGGKNTGELFF.